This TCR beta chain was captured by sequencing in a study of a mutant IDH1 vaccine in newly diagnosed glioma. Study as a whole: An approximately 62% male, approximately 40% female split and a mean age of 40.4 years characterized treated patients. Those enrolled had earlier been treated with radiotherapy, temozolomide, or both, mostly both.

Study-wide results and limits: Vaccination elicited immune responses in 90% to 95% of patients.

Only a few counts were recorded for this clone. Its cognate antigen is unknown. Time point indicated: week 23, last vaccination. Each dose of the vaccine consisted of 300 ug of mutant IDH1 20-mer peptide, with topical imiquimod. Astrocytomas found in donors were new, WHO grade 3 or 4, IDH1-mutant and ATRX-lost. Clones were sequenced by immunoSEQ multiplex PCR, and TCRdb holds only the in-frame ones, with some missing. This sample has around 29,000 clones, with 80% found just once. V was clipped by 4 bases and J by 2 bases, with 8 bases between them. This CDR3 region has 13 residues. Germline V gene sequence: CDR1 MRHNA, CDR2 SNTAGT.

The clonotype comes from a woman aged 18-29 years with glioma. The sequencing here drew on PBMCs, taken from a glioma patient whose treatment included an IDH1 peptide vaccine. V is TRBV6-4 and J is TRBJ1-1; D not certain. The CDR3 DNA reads TGTGCCAGCAGTGCTACAGTCAACACTGAAGCTTTCTTT. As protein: CASSATVNTEAFF.